Below, one TCR beta chain is given with its context. Its antigen remains unidentified. Losses at the gene ends were 0 bases for V and 7 bases for J; bases not matched to a gene: 5. This CDR3 has 14 amino acids. Germline assignment: CDR1 MNHEY and CDR2 SVGAGI. This sample was taken from a study of cytomegalovirus exposure and HLA in healthy donors. Study-level points and caveats: Rarity characterized most TCR sequences, yet some public TCRs appeared in many donors. A few chains tied to CMV proved CMV antigen-specific in vitro.

Separate from the roughly 700-subject first cohort was the roughly 130-subject validation cohort, to which the donors belonged. Clones were read by immunoSEQ multiplex PCR, and TCRdb kept only the in-frame ones, dropping some. The top ten clones hold approximately 0.96% of a sample with some 310,000 clones, 70% to 90% of them seen once. The sequencing sample was made of PBMCs. The chain joins TRBV6-5 to TRBJ1-2, with 7 nucleotides matching TRBD1. The receptor was derived from a man between 25 and 39 years old in good health and CMV-seronegative. CDR3 residues: CASSYSSTGFGYTF. CDR3 nucleotides: TGTGCCAGCAGTTACTCTTCGACAGGGTTTGGCTACACCTTC.